The 4 T cell receptor beta chains given below trace back to one sample, sequenced in a study of T cell responses to AZD1222 COVID-19 vaccine. The method was immunoSEQ multiplex PCR; TCRdb's version includes in-frame clones alone and lacks a portion of them. The table records around 170,000 clones, roughly nine tenths of them present only once. The input for sequencing was peripheral blood, taken on day 0 of AZD1222 vaccination. Every receptor here comes from an adult in good health.

The genes are TRBV6-2 or TRBV6-3 and TRBJ1-1; possibly TRBD1 for D (6 bases). With 6 bases removed from V and 0 bases from J, the gap between germline ends came to 20 bases. The CDR3 loop spans 17 amino acids. CDR1 and CDR2 (germline): MNHEY, SVGEGT. Here the CDR3 DNA reads TGTGCCAGCAGCCTAGCCCCCTGGACAGTCTTGAACACTGAAGCTTTCTTT. It yields the protein CASSLAPWTVLNTEAFF.

This chain uses TRBV4-1 with TRBJ1-1; TRBD1 might be the D (5 bases). The CDR3 totals 16 residues. Germline CDR1 is MGHRA and CDR2 is YSYEKL. The V and J ends lost 2 bases and 2 bases respectively, with 15 bases between them. As DNA, the CDR3 is TGCGCCAGCAGCCAATCACCCGGGCGGACAAACACTGAAGCTTTCTTT. Encoded protein: CASSQSPGRTNTEAFF.

This chain joins TRBV5-3 and TRBJ1-4; perhaps TRBD1 as D (6 bases). TRBV5-3 is flagged as an ORF with uncertain function. Trimming removed 4 bases from V and 0 bases from J, with 19 bases in between. The CDR3 has 18 residues. CDR3 amino acids: CARSLLIKQGTTNEKLFF. The CDR3 region has the DNA TGTGCCAGAAGCCTACTTATAAAACAGGGTACAACTAATGAAAAACTGTTTTTT.

The chain joins TRBV7-9 to TRBJ1-6; 9 positions match TRBD1. Losses at the gene ends were 4 bases for V and 3 bases for J; bases not matched to a gene: 7. The CDR3 is 17 residues long. Germline lookup yields CDR1 SEHNR and CDR2 FQNEAQ (reference sequence). CDR3 sequence (DNA): TGTGCCAGCAGCTGGGAGGGGACAGGGAGCTATAATTCACCCCTCCACTTT. Amino acids: CASSWEGTGSYNSPLHF.